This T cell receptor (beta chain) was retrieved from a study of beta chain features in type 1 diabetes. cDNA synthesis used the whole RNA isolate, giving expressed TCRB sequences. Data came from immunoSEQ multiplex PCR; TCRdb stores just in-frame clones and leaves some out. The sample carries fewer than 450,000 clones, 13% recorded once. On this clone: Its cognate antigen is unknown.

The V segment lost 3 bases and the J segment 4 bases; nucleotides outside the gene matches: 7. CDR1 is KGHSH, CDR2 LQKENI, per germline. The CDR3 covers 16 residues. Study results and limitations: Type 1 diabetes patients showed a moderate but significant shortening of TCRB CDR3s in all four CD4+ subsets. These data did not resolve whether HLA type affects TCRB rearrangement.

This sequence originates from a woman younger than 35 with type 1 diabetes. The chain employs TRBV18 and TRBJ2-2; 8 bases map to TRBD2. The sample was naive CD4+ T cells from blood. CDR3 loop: CASSPDQLAGTGELFF. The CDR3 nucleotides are TGTGCCAGCTCACCTGATCAGCTAGCGGGCACCGGGGAGCTGTTTTTT.